This T cell receptor beta chain was observed in a study of OX40 agonist ivuxolimab in advanced cancers. On the study more broadly: Given to patients was ivuxolimab, an agonistic anti-OX40 (CD134) antibody. Intravenous ivuxolimab was administered to patients every 2 weeks at 0.01 to 10 mg/kg.

Study-wide findings and caveats: The antigens recognized by the expanded peripheral T cells, that is their antigen specificity, were not determined.

Comments on this clone: Its cognate antigen is unknown.

Looked up from germline, CDR1 is SGHRS and CDR2 is YFSETQ. The CDR3 totals 15 residues. With 4 bases clipped from V and 2 bases from J, the junction kept 7 bases outside the gene matches. TCRdb's copy holds only in-frame clones and misses some; the assay was immunoSEQ multiplex PCR. Here the sample spans roughly 60,000 clones, 86% being singletons. The genes are TRBV5-1 and TRBJ1-1; 8 nucleotides line up with TRBD1. The sequence derives from an adult with an advanced solid tumor such as melanoma, head and neck, liver or kidney cancer. The source was CD4+ or CD8+ T cells sorted from blood, collected in a trial of the OX40 agonist ivuxolimab. The CDR3 DNA reads TGCGCCAGCAGCCCCAGGGGGCGAGAAAACACTGAAGCTTTCTTT. This sequence encodes CASSPRGRENTEAFF.